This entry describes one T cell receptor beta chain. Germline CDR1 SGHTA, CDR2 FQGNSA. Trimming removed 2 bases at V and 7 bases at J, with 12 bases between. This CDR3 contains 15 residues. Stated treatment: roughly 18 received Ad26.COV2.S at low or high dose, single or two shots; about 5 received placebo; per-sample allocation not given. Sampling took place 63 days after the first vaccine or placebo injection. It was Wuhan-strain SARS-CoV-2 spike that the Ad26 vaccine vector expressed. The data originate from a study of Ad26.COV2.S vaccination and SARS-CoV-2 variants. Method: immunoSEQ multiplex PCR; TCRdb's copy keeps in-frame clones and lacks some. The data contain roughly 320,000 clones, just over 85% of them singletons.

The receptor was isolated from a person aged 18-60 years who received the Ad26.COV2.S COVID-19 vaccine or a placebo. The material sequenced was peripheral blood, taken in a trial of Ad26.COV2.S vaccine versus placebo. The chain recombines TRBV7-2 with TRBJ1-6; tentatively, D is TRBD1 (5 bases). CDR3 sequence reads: CASSLPGNLNSPLHF. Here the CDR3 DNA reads TGTGCCAGCAGCTTACCAGGGAACTTAAATTCACCCCTCCACTTT.